The present entry profiles one TCR beta chain with its context. Its antigen is not known. These data belong to a study of cytomegalovirus exposure and HLA in healthy donors. Study-level results: A later analysis reported that several of the most significant clusters appeared to be linked to common viral pathogens, among them Epstein-Barr virus.

PCR amplification relied on 60 Vbeta primers (plus 13 Jbeta primers). This table comes from immunoSEQ multiplex PCR, and its TCRdb copy is limited to in-frame clones, with some not included. The table lists under 200,000 clones, about 80% of them singletons. The CDR3 totals 17 residues. The ends lost 5 bases at V and 0 bases at J; junction bases unmatched: 8. Germline V gene data show CDR1 as SGHTA and CDR2 as FQGTGA. This clonotype was obtained from a man aged 40-49 years in good health and CMV-seronegative. Material for sequencing was PBMCs. This sequence joins TRBV7-3 and TRBJ2-2, with 8 bases aligning to TRBD2. CDR3 sequence (DNA): TGTGCCAGCAGCGTCTATAGCGGGGCTGCGAACACCGGGGAGCTGTTTTTT. Protein product: CASSVYSGAANTGELFF.